These T cell receptor beta chains were read from a single sample in a study of cytomegalovirus exposure and HLA in healthy donors. Sequencing used immunoSEQ multiplex PCR; TCRdb keeps in-frame clones, though not all of them. The table has some 260,000 clones, about nine tenths seen once. The sample was PBMCs. The source of these receptors is a young woman in good health and CMV-seronegative. Both conserved end residues are part of each CDR3. The D gene is left open where the match is weak. Not every row has a clone size; where given, it reads once, few, many or a size class.

J | D | V | size | DNA | CDR3
TRBJ2-5 | TRBD2 | TRBV18 | NA | TGTGCCAGCTCACCACTATCCCGGACTAGCGGGAGGGCAGAGACCCAGTACTTC | CASSPLSRTSGRAETQYF
TRBJ2-2 | TRBD1 | TRBV29-1 | NA | TGCAGCGTTGTAAAAGACAGGGCCCCAGGGGAGCTGTTTTTT | CSVVKDRAPGELFF
TRBJ1-3 | TRBD1 | TRBV19 | NA | TGTGCCAGTCACCCGACCGGGACAGGACTGAGAAACACCATATATTTT | CASHPTGTGLRNTIYF
TRBJ2-7 | TRBD2 | TRBV29-1 | NA | TGCAGCGTGACTAGCGGGACCTACGAGCAGTACTTC | CSVTSGTYEQYF
TRBJ1-5 | NA | TRBV5-1 | NA | TGCGCCAGCAGCTTGTGGGCCGGGAGCAATCAGCCCCAGCATTTT | CASSLWAGSNQPQHF
TRBJ2-6 | TRBD1 | TRBV7-6 | few | TGTGCCAGCAGCTTAGCGGGGACAGGAGGAGGCTCTGGGGCCAACGTCCTGACTTTC | CASSLAGTGGGSGANVLTF
TRBJ2-7 | NA | TRBV7-2 | NA | TGTGCCAGCAACTGGGGGGCGCTCAACGAGCAGTACTTC | CASNWGALNEQYF
TRBJ2-5 | TRBD2 | TRBV4-3 | NA | TGCGCCAGCAGCCAAGAAAAGGGACTAGCGGGAGCAGAGACCCAGTACTTC | CASSQEKGLAGAETQYF
TRBJ2-3 | TRBD2 | TRBV5-1 | once | TGCGCCAGCAGCAGGGAGGGCAGGAGCACAGATACGCAGTATTTT | CASSREGRSTDTQYF
TRBJ2-1 | TRBD1 | TRBV7-3 | NA | TGTGCCAGCAGCTCACTACAGGGGAACTACAATGAGCAGTTCTTC | CASSSLQGNYNEQFF
TRBJ2-7 | NA | TRBV5-6 | NA | TGTGCCAGCAGCTTAGGACCCGAGCAGTACTTC | CASSLGPEQYF
TRBJ2-5 | NA | TRBV11-3 | NA | TGTGCCAGCAGCTTTACCTCAGAGACCCAGTACTTC | CASSFTSETQYF
TRBJ2-2 | TRBD2 | TRBV9 | NA | TGTGCCAGCAGCGCGGGACTAGCGGGAGTAAGCGGGGAGCTGTTTTTT | CASSAGLAGVSGELFF
TRBJ2-1 | NA | TRBV29-1 | NA | TGCAGCGTTGACAAGCCCAAATCCTACAATGAGCAGTTCTTC | CSVDKPKSYNEQFF
TRBJ2-7 | TRBD1 | TRBV7-3 | NA | TGTGCCAGCAGCGAGGACCCCGGACAGGGGGCGGGGGAGCAGTACTTC | CASSEDPGQGAGEQYF
TRBJ2-5 | NA | TRBV7-2 | NA | TGTGCCAGCAGCTTCGGACTCTTACAAGAGACCCAGTACTTC | CASSFGLLQETQYF
TRBJ2-6 | NA | TRBV19 | once | TGTGCCAGTAGTACCAGGCAATCTGGGGCCAACGTCCTGACTTTC | CASSTRQSGANVLTF
TRBJ2-2 | NA | TRBV27 | NA | TGTGCCAGCAGCTTATCGCCCAACCCCGGGACCCAGGGGACCGGGGAGCTGTTTTTT | CASSLSPNPGTQGTGELFF
TRBJ2-7 | TRBD1 | TRBV27 | once | TGTGCCAGCAGTTACAGGGGGGCCTTATACGAGCAGTACTTC | CASSYRGALYEQYF
TRBJ2-5 | NA | TRBV11-2 | NA | TGTGCCAGCAGCTCCGTGAGGGGCAGGATGAACCAAGAGACCCAGTACTTC | CASSSVRGRMNQETQYF
TRBJ1-2 | NA | TRBV6-5 | NA | TGTGCCAGCAGTTCAAATCAGGACTATGGCTACACCTTC | CASSSNQDYGYTF
TRBJ2-2 | TRBD2 | TRBV4-2 | NA | TGTGCCAGCAGCCATGCAGGACTAGCGGCGAACACCGGGGAGCTGTTTTTT | CASSHAGLAANTGELFF
TRBJ1-2 | TRBD1 | TRBV28 | NA | TGTGCCAGCAGAGGGACAGGGAAATATGGCTACACCTTC | CASRGTGKYGYTF
TRBJ2-7 | NA | TRBV10-3 | NA | TGTGCCATCAGCCGTCACGAGGGGGGCTCCTACGAGCAGTACTTC | CAISRHEGGSYEQYF
TRBJ2-3 | NA | TRBV5-1 | NA | TGCGCCAGCAGCTTGGTTCCCAAGAGCACAGATACGCAGTATTTT | CASSLVPKSTDTQYF
TRBJ2-2 | NA | TRBV5-1 | NA | TGCGCCAGCAGCGTGGGTCCCGGGGAGCTGTTTTTT | CASSVGPGELFF
TRBJ2-7 | TRBD2 | TRBV7-2 | NA | TGTGCCAGCAGCTTCCGTCCTAGCGGGAGGGAAGGACCCGAGCAGTACTTC | CASSFRPSGREGPEQYF
TRBJ1-1 | TRBD1 | TRBV2 | NA | TGTGCCAACAGTGGCGCTCGCCGGGACAGGGGGATGAACACTGAAGCTTTCTTT | CANSGARRDRGMNTEAFF
TRBJ2-2 | NA | TRBV4-1 | NA | TGCGCCAGCAGCCAGCCGGGGAGAAACGGGGAGCTGTTTTTT | CASSQPGRNGELFF
TRBJ2-6 | NA | TRBV28 | many | TGTGCCAGCAGTTTATCCTCTGGGGCCAACGTCCTGACTTTC | CASSLSSGANVLTF
TRBJ2-7 | NA | TRBV7-6 | NA | TGTGCCAGCAGCTTACAAACAGGCTACTCCTACGAGCAGTACTTC | CASSLQTGYSYEQYF
TRBJ2-1 | TRBD1 | TRBV4-3 | NA | TGCGCCAGCAGCCAAGCAGCGACAGGGGGCAACTCCTACAATGAGCAGTTCTTC | CASSQAATGGNSYNEQFF
TRBJ2-3 | NA | TRBV5-1 | once | TGCGCCAGCAGCTTGGATGGTAGCTCGGTAGATACGCAGTATTTT | CASSLDGSSVDTQYF
TRBJ2-1 | TRBD2 | TRBV4-1 | NA | TGCGCCAGCAGTGGACTAGCGGTCTACAATGAGCAGTTCTTC | CASSGLAVYNEQFF
TRBJ2-7 | TRBD1 | TRBV5-1 | NA | TGCGCCAGCGGGACAGGGACGGGAGAGCAGTACTTC | CASGTGTGEQYF
TRBJ1-5 | NA | TRBV28 | NA | TGTGCCAGTTTGCAGAGTAATAGCAATCAGCCCCAGCATTTT | CASLQSNSNQPQHF
TRBJ2-5 | TRBD2 | TRBV15 | NA | TGTGCCACCAGCAGCGCTAGCGGGGAAGAGACCCAGTACTTC | CATSSASGEETQYF
TRBJ2-1 | NA | TRBV7-8 | NA | TGTGCCAGCAGCTACATTGGTAATGAGCAGTTCTTC | CASSYIGNEQFF
TRBJ2-3 | NA | TRBV28 | NA | TGTGCCAGCAGTCACCCCCGACTAAACCGAAACACAGATACGCAGTATTTT | CASSHPRLNRNTDTQYF
TRBJ2-2 | NA | TRBV27 | NA | TGTGCCAGCAGTAAAAACACCGGGGAGCTGTTTTTT | CASSKNTGELFF
TRBJ2-5 | NA | TRBV18 | NA | TGTGCCAGCTCACCGGGGATTAAAGAGACCCAGTACTTC | CASSPGIKETQYF